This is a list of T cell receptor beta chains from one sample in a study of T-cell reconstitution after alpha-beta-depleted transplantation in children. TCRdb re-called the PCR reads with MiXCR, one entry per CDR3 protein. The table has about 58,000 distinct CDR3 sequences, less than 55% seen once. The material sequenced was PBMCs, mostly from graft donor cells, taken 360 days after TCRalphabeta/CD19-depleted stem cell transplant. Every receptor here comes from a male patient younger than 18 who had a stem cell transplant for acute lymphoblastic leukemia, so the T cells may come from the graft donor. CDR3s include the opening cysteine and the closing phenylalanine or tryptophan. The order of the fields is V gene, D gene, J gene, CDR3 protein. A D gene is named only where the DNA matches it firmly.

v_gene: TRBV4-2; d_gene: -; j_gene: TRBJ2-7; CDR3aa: CASSQDEGEGAYEQYF
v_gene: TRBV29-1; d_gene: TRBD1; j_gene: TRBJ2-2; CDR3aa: CSGTGTNTGELFF
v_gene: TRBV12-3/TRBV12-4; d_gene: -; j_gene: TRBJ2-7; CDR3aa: CASSLTEYEQYF
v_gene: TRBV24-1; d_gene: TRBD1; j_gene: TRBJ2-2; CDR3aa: CATSDLDRDRGTPHANTGELFF
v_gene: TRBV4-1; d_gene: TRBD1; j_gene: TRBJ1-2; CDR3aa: CASSQVSEGADGYTF
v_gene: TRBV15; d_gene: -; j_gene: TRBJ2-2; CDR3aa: CATSRPGQPAWGELFF
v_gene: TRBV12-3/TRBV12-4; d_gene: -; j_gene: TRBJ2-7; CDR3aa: CASSLPRQLSVAEQYF
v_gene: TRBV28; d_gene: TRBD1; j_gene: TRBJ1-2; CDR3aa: CASTNRQGARTYGYTF
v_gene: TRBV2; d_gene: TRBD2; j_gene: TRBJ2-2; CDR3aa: CASREVAGTMTGELFF
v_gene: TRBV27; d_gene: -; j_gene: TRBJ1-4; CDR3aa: CASSRQANEKLFF
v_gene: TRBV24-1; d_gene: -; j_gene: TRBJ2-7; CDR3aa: CATSDSPGEQYF
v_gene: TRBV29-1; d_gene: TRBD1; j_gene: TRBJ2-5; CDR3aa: CSVGTGSQTQYF
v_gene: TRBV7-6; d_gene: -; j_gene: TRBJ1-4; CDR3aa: CASSLEARVGRFNEKLFF
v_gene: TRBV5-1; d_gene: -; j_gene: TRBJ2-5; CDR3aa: CASSWGGQQETQYF
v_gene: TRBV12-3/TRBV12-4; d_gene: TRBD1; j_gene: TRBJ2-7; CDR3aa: CASSALGTGRQEQYF
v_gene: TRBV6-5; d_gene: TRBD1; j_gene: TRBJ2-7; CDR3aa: CASSYAWTGYYEQYF
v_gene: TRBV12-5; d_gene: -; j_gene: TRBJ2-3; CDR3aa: CASGLVQDLTDTQYF
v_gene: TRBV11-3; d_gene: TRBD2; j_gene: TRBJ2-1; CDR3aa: CASSLGLAGGNEQFF
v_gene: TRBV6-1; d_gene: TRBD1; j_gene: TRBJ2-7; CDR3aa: CASSGWGQGISYEQYF
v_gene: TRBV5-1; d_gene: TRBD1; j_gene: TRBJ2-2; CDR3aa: CASSPVRGTGELFF
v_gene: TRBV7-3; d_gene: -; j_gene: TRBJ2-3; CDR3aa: CASSLIGASTDTQYF
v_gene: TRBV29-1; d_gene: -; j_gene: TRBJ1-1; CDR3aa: CSVEAQNTEAFF
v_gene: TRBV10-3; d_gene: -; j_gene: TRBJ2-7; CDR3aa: CATSGPDYEQYF
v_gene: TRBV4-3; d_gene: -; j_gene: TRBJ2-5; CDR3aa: CASSPSLSRSETQYF